This T cell receptor (beta chain) emerged from a study of blood T cells in healthy people across ages. Study findings and constraints: Lack of knowledge of donor CMV status possibly confounded expanded clonotype changes. In these data, TCR beta diversity tracked strongly with naive T cell percentage.

Healthy Caucasian individuals from Russia aged about 6 to 90 were enrolled as donors. The CDR3 loop spans 16 amino acids. The ends lost 5 bases at V and 6 bases at J; junction bases unmatched: 14. From germline, CDR1 is DFQATT and CDR2 SNEGSKA (reference sequence). Together with a sample-barcoded 5' primer, a J-beta primer mix was included in a second PCR lasting roughly 6 to 12 cycles. TCRdb reprocessed the 5' RACE reads via MiXCR and lists one record per CDR3 protein. The sample lists some 940,000 distinct CDR3 sequences, around 29% occurring once. At least ten counts were recorded for this clonotype. What it binds is not known. This sample was also put to use in a study of T cells of mothers and their children.

V usage is TRBV20-1 and J usage is TRBJ2-1; 9 bases agree with TRBD1. Sample: blood. The TCR sequence derives from a woman aged 40 to 50 in good health. Here the CDR3 DNA reads TGCAGTGCTGGGGCGTCGGGACAGGGAGTAGGCAATGAGCAGTTCTTC. Its protein is CSAGASGQGVGNEQFF.